Listed below are T cell receptor beta chains from one sample, sequenced in a study of cytomegalovirus exposure and HLA in healthy donors. TCRdb keeps only in-frame clones here, not all; method: immunoSEQ multiplex PCR. The ten top clones account for less than 0.85%, within a sample of approximately 190,000 clones. The sample consisted of PBMCs. These receptors were collected from a boy aged 5-17 years in good health and CMV-seronegative. Each CDR3 is given with its conserved first and last residue. D genes are given only for firm matches.

d_gene,v_gene,j_gene,CDR3nt,CDR3aa
TRBD2,TRBV10-1,TRBJ2-7,TGCGCCAGCAGGAGGACTAGCGGGGGGGCCTACGAGCAGTACTTC,CASRRTSGGAYEQYF
TRBD1,TRBV9,TRBJ1-3,TGTGCCAGCAGCGTAGAATCAGGGGGCTCCTTCTCTGGAAACACCATATATTTT,CASSVESGGSFSGNTIYF
-,TRBV7-3,TRBJ2-5,TGTGCCAGCAGCTTAATTTACGGAGCTCAGGAGACCCAGTACTTC,CASSLIYGAQETQYF
TRBD1,TRBV6-5,TRBJ1-4,TGTGCCAGCAGTCCTCCGGGACAGCTGAATGAAAAACTGTTTTTT,CASSPPGQLNEKLFF
TRBD2,TRBV7-3,TRBJ2-3,TGTGCCAGCAGCGTACTAGCGGGGGGCACAGATACGCAGTATTTT,CASSVLAGGTDTQYF
-,TRBV6-5,TRBJ2-5,TGTGCCAGCAGTTACCAGCCAGGTTTTGGAGAGACCCAGTACTTC,CASSYQPGFGETQYF
-,TRBV6-5,TRBJ1-5,TGTGCCAGCAGCTTGGACGGAGGGGAATGGCAGCCCCAGCATTTT,CASSLDGGEWQPQHF
-,TRBV6-4,TRBJ1-5,TGTGCCAGCAGTGTAGTCATCTATAGCAATCAGCCCCAGCATTTT,CASSVVIYSNQPQHF
TRBD2,TRBV25-1,TRBJ2-1,TGTGCCAGCAGCAAGCGGGGCTCCTACAATGAGCAGTTCTTC,CASSKRGSYNEQFF
-,TRBV19,TRBJ2-1,TGTGCCAGTTCCCCAGGAAACTCCTTCTACAATGAGCAGTTCTTC,CASSPGNSFYNEQFF
-,TRBV28,TRBJ1-4,TGTGCCAGCAGTTTATTTCAGGGAGGAAAACTGTTTTTT,CASSLFQGGKLFF
TRBD2,TRBV4-3,TRBJ2-7,TGCGCCAGCAGCCGAGCCGGGACTAGCGGCGTCCACGAGCAGTACTTC,CASSRAGTSGVHEQYF
TRBD1,TRBV27,TRBJ1-2,TGTGCCAGCGGTCCCTTACAGGGGGCGGATGGCTACACCTTC,CASGPLQGADGYTF
TRBD1,TRBV9,TRBJ2-7,TGTGCCAGCAGCGCGGGACAGCCCTACGAGCAGTACTTC,CASSAGQPYEQYF
-,TRBV14,TRBJ1-1,TGTGCCAGCAGCCCGTTCGGGAGGGTGACTGAAGCTTTCTTT,CASSPFGRVTEAFF
-,TRBV6-5,TRBJ2-3,TGTGCCAGCAGACCACATACAGGGAGTGGGCAGTATTTT,CASRPHTGSGQYF
-,TRBV6-1,TRBJ1-4,TGTGCCAGCAGCAAGAGGGAGGGGAATGAAAAACTGTTTTTT,CASSKREGNEKLFF
TRBD1,TRBV6-1,TRBJ2-7,TGTGCCAGCAGTGAAGGAGAGGGACAGGGTTGGGGCGAGCAGTACTTC,CASSEGEGQGWGEQYF
-,TRBV6-6,TRBJ1-1,TGTGCCAGCAGTTACTCCCCCCCCGGGATTGCAGAAGCTTTCTTT,CASSYSPPGIAEAFF
-,TRBV10-3,TRBJ1-2,TGTGCCGTCGGAACAGGATGGGAGGGAGGCTACACCTTC,CAVGTGWEGGYTF
TRBD1,TRBV14,TRBJ2-7,TGTGCCAGCAGCCAGCCAGGGGGCCTGGACGAGCAGTACTTC,CASSQPGGLDEQYF
-,TRBV6-5,TRBJ2-7,TGTGCCAGCAGTTACGGGCTGAATTTCTACGAGCAGTACTTC,CASSYGLNFYEQYF
TRBD1,TRBV4-1,TRBJ1-1,TGCGCCAGCAGCTCAGACAGGGTGGGCACTGAAGCTTTCTTT,CASSSDRVGTEAFF
TRBD2,TRBV5-4,TRBJ2-5,TGTGCCAGCAGCTGGGGGGGGGAGGTACAAGAGACCCAGTACTTC,CASSWGGEVQETQYF
TRBD1,TRBV9,TRBJ2-3,TGTGCCAGCAGCGCCTTGACAGGGGTCGATACGCAGTATTTT,CASSALTGVDTQYF
TRBD2,TRBV5-1,TRBJ2-5,TGCGCCAGCAGCCTGACTAGCGGGGTCGGCGAGACCCAGTACTTC,CASSLTSGVGETQYF
TRBD1,TRBV6-5,TRBJ2-7,TGTGCCAGCAGCCGCTCGGACAGGGGACGGCACGAGCAGTACTTC,CASSRSDRGRHEQYF
TRBD1,TRBV5-1,TRBJ2-7,TGCGCCAGCAGCAGGGACAGGGGCCCCTACGAGCAGTACTTC,CASSRDRGPYEQYF
TRBD2,TRBV10-3,TRBJ2-5,TGTGCCATCAGTGAGTCCCTAATGACTTTAGCGGGGCCCCCAGGAGGGGAGACCCAGTACTTC,CAISESLMTLAGPPGGETQYF
-,TRBV6-6,TRBJ2-7,TGTGCCAGCTCGGAGGCCCGGTACGAGCAGTACTTC,CASSEARYEQYF
TRBD1,TRBV5-5,TRBJ2-7,TGTGCCAGCAGCTCAGAATCGACAGGGGAGTACGAGCAGTACTTC,CASSSESTGEYEQYF
TRBD1,TRBV5-1,TRBJ2-7,TGCGCCAGCAGCGTGTCCGGGACAGGGCCCTACGAGCAGTACTTC,CASSVSGTGPYEQYF